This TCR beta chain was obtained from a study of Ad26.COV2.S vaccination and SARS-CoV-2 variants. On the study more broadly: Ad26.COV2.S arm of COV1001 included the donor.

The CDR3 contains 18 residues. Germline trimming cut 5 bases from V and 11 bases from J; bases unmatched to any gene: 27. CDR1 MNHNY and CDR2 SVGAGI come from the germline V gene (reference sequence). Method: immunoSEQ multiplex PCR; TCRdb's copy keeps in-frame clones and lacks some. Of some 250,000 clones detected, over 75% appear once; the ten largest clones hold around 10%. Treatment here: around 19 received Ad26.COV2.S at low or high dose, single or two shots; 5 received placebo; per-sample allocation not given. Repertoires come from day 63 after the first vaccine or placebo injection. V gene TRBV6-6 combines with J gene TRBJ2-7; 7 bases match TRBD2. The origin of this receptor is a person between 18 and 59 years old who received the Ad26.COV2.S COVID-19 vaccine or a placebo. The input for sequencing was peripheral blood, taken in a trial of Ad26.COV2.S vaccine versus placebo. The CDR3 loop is CASSPTQNKRGRSHVEYF. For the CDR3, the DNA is TGTGCCAGCAGTCCTACCCAAAATAAGCGGGGCAGGTCGCATGTCGAGTACTTC.